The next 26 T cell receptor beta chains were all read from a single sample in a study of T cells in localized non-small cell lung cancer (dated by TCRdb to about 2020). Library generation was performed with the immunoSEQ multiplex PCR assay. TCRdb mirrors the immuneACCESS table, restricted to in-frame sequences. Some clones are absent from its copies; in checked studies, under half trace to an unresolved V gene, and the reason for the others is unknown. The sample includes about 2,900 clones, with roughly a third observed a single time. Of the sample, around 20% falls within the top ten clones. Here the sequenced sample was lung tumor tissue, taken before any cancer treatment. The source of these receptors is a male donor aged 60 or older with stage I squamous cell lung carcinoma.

The CDR3 is CAWSPLQVNTEAFF. The CDR3 DNA reads TGTGCCTGGAGCCCCTTACAAGTGAACACTGAAGCTTTCTTT. The V call is TRBV30, the J call TRBJ1-1; D gene unclear. V was shortened by 3 bases and J by 0 bases, with 11 bases between the two germline ends. The CDR3 sequence is 14 residues long. The V gene's germline CDR1 is GTSNPN and CDR2 SVGIG (reference sequence).

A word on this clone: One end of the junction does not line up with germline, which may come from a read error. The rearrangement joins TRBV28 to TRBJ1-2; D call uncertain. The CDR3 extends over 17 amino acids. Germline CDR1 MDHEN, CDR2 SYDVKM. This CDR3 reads CASRQWTDAFLDYGYTF. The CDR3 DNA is TGTGCCAGCAGACAATGGACGGACGCCTTTCTGGACTATGGCTACACTTTC.

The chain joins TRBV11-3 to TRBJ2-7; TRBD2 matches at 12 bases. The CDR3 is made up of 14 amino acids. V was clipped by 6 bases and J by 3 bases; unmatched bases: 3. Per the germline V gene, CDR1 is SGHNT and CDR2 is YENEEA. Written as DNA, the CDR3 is TGTGCCAGCAGGGGACTAGCGGGCAGCTACGAGCAGTACTTC. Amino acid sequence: CASRGLAGSYEQYF.

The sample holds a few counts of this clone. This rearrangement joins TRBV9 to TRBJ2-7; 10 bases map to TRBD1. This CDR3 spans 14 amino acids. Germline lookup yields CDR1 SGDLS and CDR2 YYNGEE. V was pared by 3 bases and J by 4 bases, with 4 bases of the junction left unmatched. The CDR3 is CASSDRDRGYEQYF. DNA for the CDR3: TGTGCCAGCAGCGACCGGGACAGGGGTTACGAGCAGTACTTC.

Written as DNA, the CDR3 is TGTGCCAGCAGTTACTCCCTGGGACAGGCTGGAAACACCATATATTTT. Its protein is CASSYSLGQAGNTIYF. The genes are TRBV6-8 and TRBJ1-3; 8 nucleotides line up with TRBD1. This CDR3 has 16 residues. V was clipped by 0 bases and J by 2 bases; unmatched bases: 3. Germline V CDR1 and CDR2: MNHGY, SAAAGT.

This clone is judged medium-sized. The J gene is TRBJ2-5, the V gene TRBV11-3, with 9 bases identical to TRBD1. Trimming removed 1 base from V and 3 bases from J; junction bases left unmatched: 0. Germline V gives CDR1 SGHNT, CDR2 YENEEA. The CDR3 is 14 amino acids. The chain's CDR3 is CASSLGTGEETQYF. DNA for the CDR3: TGTGCCAGCAGCTTAGGGACAGGGGAAGAGACCCAGTACTTC. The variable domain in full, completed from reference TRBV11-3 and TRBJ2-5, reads EAGVVQSPRYKIIEKKQPVAFWCNPISGHNTLYWYLQNLGQGPELLIRYENEEAVDDSQLPKDRFSAERLKGVDSTLKIQPAELGDSAVYLCASSLGTGEETQYFGPGTRLLVL.

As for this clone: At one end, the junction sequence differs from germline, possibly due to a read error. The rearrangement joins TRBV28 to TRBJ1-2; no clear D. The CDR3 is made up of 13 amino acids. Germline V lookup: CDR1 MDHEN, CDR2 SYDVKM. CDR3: CASSLLLVYGYIF. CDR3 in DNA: TGTGCCAGCAGTTTGCTTCTTGTCTATGGTTACATCTTC.

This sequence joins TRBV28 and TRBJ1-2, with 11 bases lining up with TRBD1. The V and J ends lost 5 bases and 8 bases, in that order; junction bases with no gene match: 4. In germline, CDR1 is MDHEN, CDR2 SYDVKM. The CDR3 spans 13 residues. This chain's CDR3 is CASSGTGGIGYTF. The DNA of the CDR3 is TGTGCCAGCAGTGGGACAGGGGGGATCGGCTACACCTTC.

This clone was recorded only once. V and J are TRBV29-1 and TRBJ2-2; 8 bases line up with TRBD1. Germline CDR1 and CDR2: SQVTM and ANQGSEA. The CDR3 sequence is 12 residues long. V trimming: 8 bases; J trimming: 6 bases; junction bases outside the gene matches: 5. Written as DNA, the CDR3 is TGCAGCTTCTTGACAGGGGCCGGGGAGCTGTTTTTT. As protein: CSFLTGAGELFF.

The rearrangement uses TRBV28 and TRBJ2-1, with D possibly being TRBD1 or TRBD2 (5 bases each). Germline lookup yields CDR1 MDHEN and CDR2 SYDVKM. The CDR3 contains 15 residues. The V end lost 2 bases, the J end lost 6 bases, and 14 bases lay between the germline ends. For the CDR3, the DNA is TGTGCCAGCAGTTTAGGTGGGGGAAATATCAATGAGCAGTTCTTC. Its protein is CASSLGGGNINEQFF.

CDR3 sequence: CATRTDSLAKNIQYF. Written as DNA, the CDR3 is TGTGCCACCAGAACGGACAGCCTAGCCAAAAACATTCAGTACTTC. The V call is TRBV15, the J call TRBJ2-4, with D possibly TRBD1 on 6 matching bases. CDR3 length: 15 residues. V was trimmed by 6 bases and J by 0 bases, leaving 12 bases between them. The V gene's germline CDR1 is LNHNV and CDR2 YYDKDF (reference sequence). Using reference TRBV15 and TRBJ2-4 for the parts outside the CDR3, the full variable domain is DAMVIQNPRYQVTQFGKPVTLSCSQTLNHNVMYWYQQKSSQAPKLLFHYYDKDFNNEADTPDNFQSRRPNTSFCFLDIRSPGLGDTAMYLCATRTDSLAKNIQYFGAGTRLSVL.

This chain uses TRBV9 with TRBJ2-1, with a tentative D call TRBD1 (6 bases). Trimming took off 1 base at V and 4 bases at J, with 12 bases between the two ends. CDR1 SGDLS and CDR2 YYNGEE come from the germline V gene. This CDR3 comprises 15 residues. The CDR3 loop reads CASSVQGSSYNEQFF. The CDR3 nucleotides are TGTGCCAGCAGCGTACAGGGGTCTTCTTACAATGAGCAGTTCTTC.

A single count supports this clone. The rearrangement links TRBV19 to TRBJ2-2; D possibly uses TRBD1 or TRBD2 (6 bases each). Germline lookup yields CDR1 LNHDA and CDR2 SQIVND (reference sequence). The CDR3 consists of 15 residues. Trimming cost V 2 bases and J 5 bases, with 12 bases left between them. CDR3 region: CASSIPLGGTGELFF. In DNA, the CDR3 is TGTGCCAGTAGTATACCCCTAGGGGGGACCGGGGAGCTGTTTTTT. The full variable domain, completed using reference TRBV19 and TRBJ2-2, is DGGITQSPKYLFRKEGQNVTLSCEQNLNHDAMYWYRQDPGQGLRLIYYSQIVNDFQKGDIAEGYSVSREKKESFPLTVTSAQKNPTAFYLCASSIPLGGTGELFFGEGSRLTVL.

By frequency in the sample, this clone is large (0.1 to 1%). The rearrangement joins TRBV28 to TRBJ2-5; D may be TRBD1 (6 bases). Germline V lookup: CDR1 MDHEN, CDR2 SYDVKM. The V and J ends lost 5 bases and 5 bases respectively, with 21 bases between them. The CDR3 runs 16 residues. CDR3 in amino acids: CASSAPGTRRLETQYF. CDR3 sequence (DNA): TGTGCCAGCAGTGCCCCCGGGACAAGGCGGTTGGAGACCCAGTACTTC.

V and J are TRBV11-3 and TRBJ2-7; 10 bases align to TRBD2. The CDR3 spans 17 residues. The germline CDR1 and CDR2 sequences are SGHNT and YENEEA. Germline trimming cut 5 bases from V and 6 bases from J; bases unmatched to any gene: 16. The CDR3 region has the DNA TGTGCCAGCAGCACCCGAGTGGGAAGGGTAGCGGGAGGCGAGCAGTACTTC. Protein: CASSTRVGRVAGGEQYF. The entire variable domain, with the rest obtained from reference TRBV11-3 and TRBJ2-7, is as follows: EAGVVQSPRYKIIEKKQPVAFWCNPISGHNTLYWYLQNLGQGPELLIRYENEEAVDDSQLPKDRFSAERLKGVDSTLKIQPAELGDSAVYLCASSTRVGRVAGGEQYFGPGTRLTVT.

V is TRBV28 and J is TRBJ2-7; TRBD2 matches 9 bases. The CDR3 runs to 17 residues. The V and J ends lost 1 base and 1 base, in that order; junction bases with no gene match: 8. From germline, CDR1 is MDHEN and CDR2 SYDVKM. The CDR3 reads CASSLSSGRPISYEQYF. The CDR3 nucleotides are TGTGCCAGCAGTTTATCCAGCGGGAGGCCCATTTCCTACGAGCAGTACTTC. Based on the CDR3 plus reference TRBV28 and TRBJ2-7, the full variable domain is DVKVTQSSRYLVKRTGEKVFLECVQDMDHENMFWYRQDPGLGLRLIYFSYDVKMKEKGDIPEGYSVSREKKERFSLILESASTNQTSMYLCASSLSSGRPISYEQYFGPGTRLTVT.

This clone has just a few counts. The CDR3 nucleotides are TGTGCCAGCAGGGGGTGGGGAGGGGACTATGGCTACACCTTC. Residues: CASRGWGGDYGYTF. The chain combines TRBV6-8 with TRBJ1-2, with D perhaps matching TRBD1 (5 bases). The germline V gene encodes CDR1 MNHGY and CDR2 SAAAGT. V lost 6 bases and J lost 3, with 14 bases in between. This CDR3 has 14 amino acids.

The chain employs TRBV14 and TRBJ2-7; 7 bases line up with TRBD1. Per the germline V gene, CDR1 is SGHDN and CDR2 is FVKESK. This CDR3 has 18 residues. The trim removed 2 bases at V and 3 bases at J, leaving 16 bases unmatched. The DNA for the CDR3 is TGTGCCAGCAGCCAAATTTTCGCCACAGGGGATCGTATCTACGAGCAGTACTTC. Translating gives CASSQIFATGDRIYEQYF.

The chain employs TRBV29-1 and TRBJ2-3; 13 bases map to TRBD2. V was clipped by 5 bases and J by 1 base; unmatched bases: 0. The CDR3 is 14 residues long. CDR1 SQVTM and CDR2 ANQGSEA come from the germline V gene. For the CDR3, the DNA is TGCAGCGTTACTAGCGGGAGGGGCACAGATACGCAGTATTTT. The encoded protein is CSVTSGRGTDTQYF.

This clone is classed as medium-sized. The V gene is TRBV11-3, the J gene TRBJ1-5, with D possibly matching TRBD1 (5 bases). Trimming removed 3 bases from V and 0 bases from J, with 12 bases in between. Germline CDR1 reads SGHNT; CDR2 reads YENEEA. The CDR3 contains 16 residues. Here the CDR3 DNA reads TGTGCCAGCAGCTTGTCTTGGGACTATAGCAATCAGCCCCAGCATTTT. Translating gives CASSLSWDYSNQPQHF.

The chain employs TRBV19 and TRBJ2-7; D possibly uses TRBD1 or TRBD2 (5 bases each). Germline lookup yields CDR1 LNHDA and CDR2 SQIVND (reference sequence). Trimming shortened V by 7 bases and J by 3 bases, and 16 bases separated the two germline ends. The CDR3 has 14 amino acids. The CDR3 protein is CASTSRDRRYEQYF. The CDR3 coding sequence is TGTGCCAGTACTTCCCGGGACCGCCGCTACGAGCAGTACTTC.

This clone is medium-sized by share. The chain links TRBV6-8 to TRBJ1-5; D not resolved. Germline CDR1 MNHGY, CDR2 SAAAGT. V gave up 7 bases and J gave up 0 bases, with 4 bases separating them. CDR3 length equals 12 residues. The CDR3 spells CASTRSNQPQHF. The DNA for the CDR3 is TGTGCCAGCACCCGTAGCAATCAGCCCCAGCATTTT.

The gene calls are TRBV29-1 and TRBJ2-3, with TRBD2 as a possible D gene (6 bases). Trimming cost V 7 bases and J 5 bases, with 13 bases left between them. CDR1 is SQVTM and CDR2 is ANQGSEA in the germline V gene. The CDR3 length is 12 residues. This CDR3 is CSGGLRKDTQYF. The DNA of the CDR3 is TGCAGCGGGGGACTCCGGAAAGATACGCAGTATTTT.

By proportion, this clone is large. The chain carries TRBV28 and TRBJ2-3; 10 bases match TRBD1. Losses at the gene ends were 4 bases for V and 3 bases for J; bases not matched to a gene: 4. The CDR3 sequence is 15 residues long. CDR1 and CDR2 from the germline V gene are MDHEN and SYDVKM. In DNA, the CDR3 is TGTGCCAGCAGTTCTGGACAGGGGGAAACAGATACGCAGTATTTT. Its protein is CASSSGQGETDTQYF.

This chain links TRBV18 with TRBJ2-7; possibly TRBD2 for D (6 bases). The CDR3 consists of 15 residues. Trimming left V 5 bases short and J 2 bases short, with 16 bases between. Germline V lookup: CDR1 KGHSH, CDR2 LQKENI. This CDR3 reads CASSVLAGNTYEQYF. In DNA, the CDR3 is TGTGCCAGCTCAGTTTTGGCGGGGAATACCTACGAGCAGTACTTC.

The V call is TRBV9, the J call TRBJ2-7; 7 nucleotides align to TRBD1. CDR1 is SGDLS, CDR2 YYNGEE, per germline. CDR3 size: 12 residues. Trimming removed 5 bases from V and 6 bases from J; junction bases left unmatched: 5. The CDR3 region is CASSDHRGEQYF. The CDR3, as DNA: TGTGCCAGCAGTGACCACAGGGGCGAGCAGTACTTC.